The 22 T cell receptor beta chains below were found in one sample sequenced in a study of blood T cell repertoires in COVID-19. Clones were read by immunoSEQ multiplex PCR, and TCRdb kept only the in-frame ones, dropping some. The table shows more than 140,000 clones, with 75% to 85% occurring only once. The sequencing input was peripheral blood. Receptor source: a woman aged 50 to 60 in a cohort sampled during active or convalescent COVID-19.

The rearrangement uses TRBV20-1 and TRBJ2-7; no clear D. This CDR3 is 11 amino acids long. Germline CDR1 reads DFQATT; CDR2 reads SNEGSKA (reference sequence). Trimming cost V 1 base and J 3 bases, with 4 bases left between them. This CDR3 reads CSARVNYEQYF. CDR3 DNA: TGCAGTGCTAGAGTAAACTACGAGCAGTACTTC.

The chain recombines TRBV25-1 with TRBJ1-2, with D hard to call. The germline gives CDR1 MGHDK, CDR2 SYGVNS. V dropped 3 bases and J dropped 8 bases, with 10 bases sitting between them. The CDR3 contains 12 residues. CDR3 sequence: CASSDPPGGYTF. Written as DNA, the CDR3 is TGTGCCAGCAGTGATCCGCCGGGGGGCTACACCTTC.

The chain combines TRBV5-1 with TRBJ2-7; perhaps TRBD2 as D (6 bases). The V gene's germline CDR1 is SGHRS and CDR2 YFSETQ. Between the trimmed V and J ends, which lost 0 bases and 0 bases, there was a span of 13 bases. CDR3 size: 16 residues. The CDR3 sequence: CASSLGFGGNSYEQYF. CDR3 in DNA: TGCGCCAGCAGCTTGGGGTTTGGGGGGAACTCCTACGAGCAGTACTTC.

The chain employs TRBV4-2 and TRBJ2-1; 8 bases fit TRBD1. The V gene's germline CDR1 is LGHNA and CDR2 YNFKEQ. The CDR3 extends over 14 amino acids. V was clipped by 4 bases and J by 7 bases; unmatched bases: 6. CDR3 amino acids: CASSRWTGLNEQFF. The CDR3 nucleotides are TGTGCCAGCAGCCGATGGACAGGGCTAAATGAGCAGTTCTTC.

The J gene is TRBJ2-1, the V gene TRBV7-8; 12 bases match TRBD2. The junction had 5 bases not matched to a gene; V was cut back by 1 base and J by 4 bases. Germline CDR1 is SGHVS and CDR2 is FQNEAQ. The CDR3 has 17 residues. The chain's CDR3 is CASSLVSLAGGYNEQFF. CDR3 bases: TGTGCCAGCAGCTTAGTATCGCTAGCGGGGGGGTACAATGAGCAGTTCTTC.

This sequence joins TRBV10-2 and TRBJ2-1, with TRBD2 matching 10 bases. Germline V gene data show CDR1 as WSHSY and CDR2 as SAAADI. V trimming: 5 bases; J trimming: 4 bases; junction bases outside the gene matches: 5. The CDR3 extends over 15 amino acids. CDR3 protein: CASSRTSGTYNEQFF. The CDR3, as DNA: TGCGCCAGCAGTCGGACTAGCGGTACTTACAATGAGCAGTTCTTC.

This clone has only one observation. The chain carries TRBV7-6 and TRBJ2-1, with 14 positions matching TRBD2. After removal of 4 bases from V and 10 bases from J, the junction contained 6 bases not matched to a gene. The CDR3 runs to 15 residues. CDR1 is SGHVS and CDR2 is FNYEAQ in the germline V gene. Written as DNA, the CDR3 is TGTGCCAGCAGCTCAACCGGGACTAGCGGGGGAGAGCAGTTCTTC. This codes for CASSSTGTSGGEQFF.

The chain links TRBV9 to TRBJ1-6, with a possible D match to TRBD1 (5 bases). This CDR3 region has 16 residues. The germline V gene encodes CDR1 SGDLS and CDR2 YYNGEE. V lost 3 bases, J lost 3 bases, and 13 bases lay in between. The CDR3 DNA reads TGTGCCAGCAGCGCCAACAGGAACCACTATAATTCACCCCTCCACTTT. It yields the protein CASSANRNHYNSPLHF.

The V gene is TRBV29-1, the J gene TRBJ1-2; TRBD1 agrees at 8 bases. Germline loops: CDR1 SQVTM, CDR2 ANQGSEA. V lost 2 bases to trimming and J lost 4 bases; unmatched junction nucleotides: 6. CDR3 length: 14 residues. As DNA, the CDR3 is TGCAGCGTTGAACAGGGGGCGGATGGCTATGGCTACACCTTC. Translated: CSVEQGADGYGYTF. The variable domain in full, with the rest retrieved from reference TRBV29-1 and TRBJ1-2, is SAVISQKPSRDICQRGTSLTIQCQVDSQVTMMFWYRQQPGQSLTLIATANQGSEATYESGFVIDKFPISRPNLTFSTLTVSNMSPEDSSIYLCSVEQGADGYGYTFGSGTRLTVV.

The table lists this clone with a count of one. This chain joins TRBV6-5 and TRBJ2-5; TRBD1 agrees at 10 bases. The germline V gene encodes CDR1 MNHEY and CDR2 SVGAGI. This CDR3 is 14 amino acids long. The V segment lost 6 bases and the J segment 4 bases; nucleotides outside the gene matches: 5. The CDR3 region is CASSRQGALETQYF. CDR3 DNA sequence: TGTGCCAGCAGCCGACAGGGGGCTTTAGAGACCCAGTACTTC.

The gene calls are TRBV4-1 and TRBJ1-4, with 7 bases lining up with TRBD1. V shed 3 bases and J 3 bases; nucleotides not matched to a gene: 7. This CDR3 comprises 16 residues. Germline loops: CDR1 MGHRA, CDR2 YSYEKL. The CDR3 reads CASSHKNRGSNEKLFF. CDR3 coding DNA: TGCGCCAGCAGCCATAAAAACAGGGGCTCTAATGAAAAACTGTTTTTT.

This clone has ten or more counts. The chain couples TRBV10-3 to TRBJ2-7; possible D gene TRBD1, 6 bases. CDR1 is ENHRY, CDR2 SYGVKD, per germline. This CDR3 comprises 15 residues. V shed 3 bases and J shed 2 bases, with 14 bases lying between them. CDR3 DNA: TGTGCCATCAGTGAACCGGACAGAACACCCTACGAGCAGTACTTC. This gives the protein CAISEPDRTPYEQYF.

The chain employs TRBV6-2 or TRBV6-3 and TRBJ1-5, with 9 bases aligning to TRBD1. This CDR3 is 14 amino acids long. V was pared by 5 bases and J by 2 bases, with 1 base of the junction left unmatched. Germline lookup yields CDR1 MNHEY and CDR2 SVGEGT. The CDR3 loop is CASSRTGGNQPQHF. DNA for the CDR3: TGTGCCAGCAGTCGGACAGGGGGCAATCAGCCCCAGCATTTT.

The genes are TRBV12-3 or TRBV12-4 and TRBJ2-2; 7 positions agree with TRBD1. The CDR3 length is 13 residues. With V trimmed by 11 bases and J by 6 bases, 9 bases remained unmatched. The CDR3: CAVPRQGSGELFF. DNA for the CDR3: TGTGCCGTCCCGCGACAGGGCTCCGGGGAGCTGTTTTTT.

This clone has only a few counts. J is TRBJ1-6 and V is TRBV9; 8 nucleotides align to TRBD1. The ends lost 0 bases at V and 7 bases at J; junction bases unmatched: 6. This CDR3 is built from 16 residues. CDR1 SGDLS and CDR2 YYNGEE come from the germline V gene. The CDR3 loop reads CASSVGGTGYNSPLHF. DNA for the CDR3: TGTGCCAGCAGCGTAGGGGGGACAGGTTACAATTCACCCCTCCACTTT.

Details on this clone: A read error may produce the germline difference seen at one junction end. The CDR3 spells CASRHGQASIHF. CDR3 DNA: TGTGCCAGCCGCCATGGGCAGGCGTCCATACATTTT. The chain couples TRBV6-6 to TRBJ1-3; D is unresolved. The CDR3 spans 12 residues. Germline V gene lookup returns CDR1 MNHNY and CDR2 SVGAGI (reference sequence).

The gene calls are TRBV11-3 and TRBJ2-2; TRBD1 might be the D (6 bases). V shed 5 bases and J shed 6 bases, with 16 bases lying between them. Germline CDR1 and CDR2: SGHNT and YENEEA. CDR3 size: 15 residues. CDR3: CASSQQGPPAGELFF. CDR3 nucleotides: TGTGCCAGCAGCCAACAGGGACCCCCCGCCGGGGAGCTGTTTTTT.

This clone came up once. The chain recombines TRBV9 with TRBJ1-5, with a tentative D call TRBD1 (6 bases). Trimming cost V 0 bases and J 2 bases, with 9 bases left between them. The CDR3 runs to 15 residues. Germline CDR1 reads SGDLS; CDR2 reads YYNGEE. DNA of the CDR3: TGTGCCAGCAGCGTAGCGGCAGGGGGCAATCAGCCCCAGCATTTT. Its protein is CASSVAAGGNQPQHF.

The chain combines TRBV5-1 with TRBJ2-3; D is unclear. CDR1 is SGHRS, CDR2 YFSETQ, per germline. The CDR3 totals 12 residues. The V end was cut by 4 bases, the J end by 5 bases, with 8 bases between. DNA of the CDR3: TGCGCCAGCAGCGCACAAAGAGATACGCAGTATTTT. Its protein product is CASSAQRDTQYF. Full variable domain (rest looked up from reference TRBV5-1 and TRBJ2-3): KAGVTQTPRYLIKTRGQQVTLSCSPISGHRSVSWYQQTPGQGLQFLFEYFSETQRNKGNFPGRFSGRQFSNSRSEMNVSTLELGDSALYLCASSAQRDTQYFGPGTRLTVL.

The chain recombines TRBV9 with TRBJ1-1; no definite D call. The germline V and J ends were trimmed by 0 bases and 1 base, with 10 bases remaining between them. The CDR3 loop spans 15 amino acids. Germline CDR1 reads SGDLS; CDR2 reads YYNGEE. This CDR3 is CASSVEALGNTEAFF. Written as DNA, the CDR3 is TGTGCCAGCAGCGTAGAGGCCCTAGGGAACACTGAAGCTTTCTTT.

The chain recombines TRBV6-5 with TRBJ1-5; D remains ambiguous. CDR1 is MNHEY and CDR2 is SVGAGI in the germline V gene. CDR3 length: 15 amino acids. Between the trimmed V and J ends, which lost 2 bases and 0 bases, there was a span of 8 bases. The CDR3 nucleotides read TGTGCCAGCAGTTACCAGCGCGGTAGCAATCAGCCCCAGCATTTT. Protein sequence: CASSYQRGSNQPQHF.

CDR3 protein: CASSPGVDYGYTF. CDR3 in DNA: TGTGCCAGCAGTCCCGGGGTCGACTATGGCTACACCTTC. The chain employs TRBV25-1 and TRBJ1-2; D is unclear. Between the trimmed V and J ends, which lost 5 bases and 3 bases, there was a span of 10 bases. This CDR3 is built from 13 residues. Germline lookup yields CDR1 MGHDK and CDR2 SYGVNS.